This entry is about one T cell receptor (beta chain). This record belongs to a study of blood T cells in healthy people across ages. Using a J-beta primer mix together with a sample-barcoded 5' primer, a second PCR was run for roughly 7 to 12 cycles. Each CDR3 protein is one row after TCRdb ran MiXCR on the 5' RACE reads. This sample has hundreds of thousands of distinct CDR3 sequences, with less than 40% found just once. What was sequenced was blood. This sequence was found in a woman of 80 years or more in good health.

This CDR3 reads CASSLADGLNTEAFF. CDR3 in DNA: TGTGCCAGCAGCTTAGCCGACGGATTGAACACTGAAGCTTTCTTT. V gene TRBV7-2 combines with J gene TRBJ1-1; D is unresolved. Per germline, CDR1 SGHTA and CDR2 FQGNSA. V lost 0 bases to trimming and J lost 0 bases, with 8 bases between them. The CDR3 has 15 residues.